This TCR beta chain was retrieved from a study of regulatory T cells in long-lasting Graves disease. The wider study: Antithyroid drug exposure in newly diagnosed Graves' patients had lasted under 3 months.

The CDR3 has 15 residues. Per germline, CDR1 MDHEN and CDR2 SYDVKM. The J segment lost 0 bases and the V segment lost 8 bases, leaving 8 bases of the junction unmatched. Whole-study findings and limits: Sharing of public clonotypes was greater in persistent patients (about 3,000) than in new patients (around 930).

This clonotype was seen more than once but under ten times. Its antigen is currently unknown. Time point of the sample: newly diagnosed GD, antithyroid drugs for less than 3 months. Preparation of the TCR library used RNA extracted from PBMCs. In building TCR beta libraries, iRepertoire HTBI primers were used together with Arm-PCR of CDR3 regions. Via MiXCR, TCRdb re-called the multiplex PCR reads, giving one row per CDR3 protein. The table has some 320,000 distinct CDR3 sequences, approximately 20% seen once. The chain is built from TRBV28 and TRBJ2-3; 7 bases map to TRBD2. The TCR comes from a female donor with Graves disease. The sequencing here drew on peripheral blood mononuclear cells (PBMCs), taken at new diagnosis, from a patient treated with antithyroid drugs. The CDR3 is CASDQYGGSTDTQYF. The CDR3 coding sequence is TGTGCCAGCGACCAGTACGGGGGGAGCACAGATACGCAGTATTTT.